This T cell receptor (beta chain) derives from a study of post-analysis software for immune sequencing data. Study-level findings and limits: Compared with controls, patients showed significantly lower normalized Chao1 diversity. In patients, TRBV5-6, TRBV5-1 and TRBV20-1 belonged to five or six TRBV segments found more frequently than in controls.

J lost 5 bases, V lost 3 bases, and 3 bases had no gene match. The CDR3 totals 13 residues. Germline loops: CDR1 GTSNPN, CDR2 SVGIG (reference sequence). Built from TCR beta cDNA, the libraries had unique molecular identifiers in them. The T cell input of about 0.9 to 11 million gave roughly 460,000 cDNA molecules. TCRdb recomputed calls from the PCR reads with MiXCR, one row per CDR3 protein. The table has 820,000 or so distinct CDR3 sequences, about 57% seen once. Of note for this clonotype: Antigen: not known.

This clonotype originated in a girl between 10 and 17 years old with multiple sclerosis. Material: blood. The chain is built from TRBV30 and TRBJ2-1, with 8 bases aligning to TRBD1. Here the CDR3 reads CAWSSDRDNEQFF. CDR3 bases: TGTGCCTGGAGCTCGGACAGGGACAATGAGCAGTTCTTC.